The rows below give T cell receptor beta chains drawn from one sample of a study of CD8+CD57+ T cells in acquired aplastic anemia. TCRdb itself ran the reads through MiXCR, one entry per CDR3 protein. The sample holds about 150,000 distinct CDR3 sequences, 40% to 60% seen once. The sample comprised sorted CD4+, CD8+, or CD8+CD57+ T cells (not recorded which) from PBMCs. The receptor source for this set is a human donor with aplastic anemia. Each CDR3 is given with its conserved first and last residue. A D gene is named only where the DNA matches it firmly. Size tells how often a clone was seen (once, few, many) or the class of an expanded clone, and some rows leave it out.

size,D,V,J,DNA,CDR3
once,TRBD2,TRBV7-2,TRBJ2-1,TGTGCCAGCAGCCGGACTAGCCAGGGTGAGCAGTTCTTC,CASSRTSQGEQFF
few,TRBD2,TRBV12-5,TRBJ2-1,TGTGCTAGTGGTTTCCTCCTAGCGGGGTCTTCCTACAATGAGCAGTTCTTC,CASGFLLAGSSYNEQFF
-,-,TRBV20-1,TRBJ2-7,TGCAGTGCTAGAGATGTCAGGACCCCGAATTACGAGCAGTACTTC,CSARDVRTPNYEQYF
many,TRBD1,TRBV2,TRBJ2-5,TGTGCCAGCAGTGTTCGAGACAGGGGGCTCCAAGAGACCCAGTACTTC,CASSVRDRGLQETQYF
few,-,TRBV7-8,TRBJ1-1,TGTGCCAGCAGCTTAAGATCCTCCAGGGCTAACACTGAAGCTTTCTTT,CASSLRSSRANTEAFF
few,-,TRBV7-2,TRBJ2-3,TGTGCCAGCAGCTTAGCTCCGGGGGATACGCAGTATTTT,CASSLAPGDTQYF
-,-,TRBV29-1,TRBJ1-2,TGCAGCGTGGACGGTTCGGGTGGCTACACCTTC,CSVDGSGGYTF
many,TRBD2,TRBV20-1,TRBJ2-1,TGCAGTGCTAGAGATCGTCTAGCGGGCGAAATGCTGAGTGAGCAGTTCTTC,CSARDRLAGEMLSEQFF
-,-,TRBV20-1,TRBJ1-1,TGCAGTGCTAGAGCACAGGGATGGACTGAAGCTTTCTTT,CSARAQGWTEAFF
few,-,TRBV15,TRBJ1-4,TGTGCCACCAGCAGAGATGGGGGATTCAATGAAAAACTGTTTTTT,CATSRDGGFNEKLFF
many,-,TRBV9,TRBJ1-1,TGTGCCAGCAGCGAGTCGGGGGGCACTGAAGCTTTCTTT,CASSESGGTEAFF
few,-,TRBV27,TRBJ2-1,TGTGCCAGCAGTTTGGGGGGAAACTACAATGAGCAGTTCTTC,CASSLGGNYNEQFF
many,-,TRBV5-1,TRBJ1-2,TGCGCCAGCAGCTTACTCCCGGGACAAGGAACAGATGGCTACACCTTC,CASSLLPGQGTDGYTF
-,-,TRBV19,TRBJ1-2,TGTGCCAGTAGTATTTGGGCAGGGGTTGGCTACACCTTC,CASSIWAGVGYTF
-,-,TRBV2,TRBJ1-6,TGTGCCAGCAGTGAAGAAGGGTTTACAAGATCACCCCTCCACTTT,CASSEEGFTRSPLHF
-,-,TRBV9,TRBJ1-3,TGTGCCAGCAGCGTAAGGAACTCTGGAAACACCATATATTTT,CASSVRNSGNTIYF
many,-,TRBV4-1,TRBJ1-1,TGCGCCAGCAGCCAACCGACTACAAGGGCTTTCTTT,CASSQPTTRAFF
-,-,TRBV24-1,TRBJ1-2,TGTGCCACCAGTGATTTCACGGGCTACACCTTC,CATSDFTGYTF
-,-,TRBV19,TRBJ1-5,TGTGCCAGTAGTTACAGGCAAGAGAGACAGCCCCAGCATTTT,CASSYRQERQPQHF
-,-,TRBV9,TRBJ1-2,TGTGCCAGCAGCGTAGGGATGGGGCATGGCTACACCTTC,CASSVGMGHGYTF
few,-,TRBV10-3,TRBJ1-1,TGTGCCATCAGTGAGTCAGGGGGAGTGAACACTGAAGCTTTCTTT,CAISESGGVNTEAFF
-,-,TRBV7-6,TRBJ2-1,TGTGCCAGCAGCCCCCGGCGAGGGGAGCAGTTCTTC,CASSPRRGEQFF